This TCR beta chain was profiled in a study of Ad26.COV2.S vaccination and SARS-CoV-2 variants. This CDR3 region has 15 residues. V trimming: 2 bases; J trimming: 6 bases; junction bases outside the gene matches: 6. CDR1 and CDR2 (germline): MRHNA, SNTAGT. TCRdb keeps only in-frame clones here, not all; method: immunoSEQ multiplex PCR. The sample lists some 340,000 clones; 86% were seen once. Stated treatment: roughly 19 received Ad26.COV2.S at low or high dose, single or two shots; 5 received placebo; per-sample allocation not given. Samples were taken on day 63 after the first vaccine or placebo injection.

This chain uses TRBV6-4 with TRBJ2-7, with 11 bases identical to TRBD1. The material sequenced was peripheral blood, taken in a trial of Ad26.COV2.S vaccine versus placebo. This sequence originates from a person aged 18-65 years who received the Ad26.COV2.S COVID-19 vaccine or a placebo. The CDR3 DNA follows: TGTGCCAGCAGTGACCCGACCGGGACAGGGGGCGAGCAGTACTTC. This translates into CASSDPTGTGGEQYF.